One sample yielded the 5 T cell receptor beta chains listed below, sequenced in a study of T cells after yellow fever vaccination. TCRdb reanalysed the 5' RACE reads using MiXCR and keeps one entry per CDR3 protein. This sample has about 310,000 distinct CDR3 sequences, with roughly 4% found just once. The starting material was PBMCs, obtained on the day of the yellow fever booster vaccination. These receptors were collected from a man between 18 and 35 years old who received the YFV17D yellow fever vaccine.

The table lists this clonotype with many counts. As DNA, the CDR3 is TGCGCCAGCAGCCCGGGGGACAGGCCGCCTAATGAAAAACTGTTTTTT. Translating it yields CASSPGDRPPNEKLFF. This chain connects TRBV5-1 to TRBJ1-4; 8 bases line up with TRBD1. The V segment lost 4 bases and the J segment 3 bases; nucleotides outside the gene matches: 8. Germline-derived CDR1 and CDR2 are SGHRS and YFSETQ. CDR3 length: 16 residues.

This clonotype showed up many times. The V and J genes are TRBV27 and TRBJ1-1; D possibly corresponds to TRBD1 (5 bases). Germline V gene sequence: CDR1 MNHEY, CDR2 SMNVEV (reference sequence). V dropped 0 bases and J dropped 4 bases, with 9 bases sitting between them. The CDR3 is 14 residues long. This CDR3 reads CASSLSSRGTEAFF. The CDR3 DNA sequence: TGTGCCAGCAGTTTATCTTCGAGGGGCACTGAAGCTTTCTTT.

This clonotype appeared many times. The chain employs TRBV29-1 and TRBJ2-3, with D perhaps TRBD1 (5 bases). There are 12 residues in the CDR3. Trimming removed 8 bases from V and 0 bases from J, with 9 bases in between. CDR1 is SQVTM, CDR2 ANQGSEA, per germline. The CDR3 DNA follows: TGCAGCAAGACAGATAGCACAGATACGCAGTATTTT. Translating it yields CSKTDSTDTQYF.

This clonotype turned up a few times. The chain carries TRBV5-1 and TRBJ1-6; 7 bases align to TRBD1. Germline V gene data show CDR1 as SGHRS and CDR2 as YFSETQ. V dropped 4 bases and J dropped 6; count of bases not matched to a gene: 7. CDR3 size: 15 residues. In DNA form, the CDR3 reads TGCGCCAGCAGCGCTCTCAGGGGGTCTAATTCACCCCTCCACTTT. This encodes CASSALRGSNSPLHF.

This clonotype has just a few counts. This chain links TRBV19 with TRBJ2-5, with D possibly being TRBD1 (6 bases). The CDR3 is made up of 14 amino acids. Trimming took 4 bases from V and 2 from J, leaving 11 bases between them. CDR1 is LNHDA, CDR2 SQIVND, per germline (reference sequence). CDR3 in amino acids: CASSSRRGQETQYF. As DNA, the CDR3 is TGTGCCAGTAGTAGCCGAAGGGGGCAAGAGACCCAGTACTTC.